This T cell receptor beta chain came from a study of blood T cell repertoires in COVID-19. Background on the study: Sample material is recorded as cDNA or gDNA derived from T cells, B-cell-depleted T cells, or PBMCs.

Authors' analysis steps: For nucleated cells, counts were estimated from reference gene primer amplification. The table came from immunoSEQ multiplex PCR; TCRdb's copy has only in-frame clones and leaves some out. From that table come the V and J calls and clone size; the DNA was used to work out D and trimming. Of approximately 290,000 clones in the sample, around nine tenths were seen once. The study recruited people aged about 18 to 90 years across more than 20 US areas. For recovered donors of Cohort 3, there were two negative PCRs, clearance, or symptom resolution. Germline V lookup: CDR1 LNHDA, CDR2 SQIVND (reference sequence). Trimming pared 3 bases from V and 4 bases from J, leaving 15 bases between. The CDR3 runs to 16 residues.

The sample consisted of PBMCs or T cells enriched from blood (not recorded which). The J gene is TRBJ2-2, the V gene TRBV19; tentative D call: TRBD1 (6 bases). This receptor was identified in a woman in her 30s who had recovered from COVID-19. The CDR3: CASSILRTAGTGELFF. CDR3 in DNA: TGTGCCAGTAGTATTCTCCGGACAGCAGGCACCGGGGAGCTGTTTTTT. Filled out from reference TRBV19 and TRBJ2-2, the complete variable domain reads DGGITQSPKYLFRKEGQNVTLSCEQNLNHDAMYWYRQDPGQGLRLIYYSQIVNDFQKGDIAEGYSVSREKKESFPLTVTSAQKNPTAFYLCASSILRTAGTGELFFGEGSRLTVL.